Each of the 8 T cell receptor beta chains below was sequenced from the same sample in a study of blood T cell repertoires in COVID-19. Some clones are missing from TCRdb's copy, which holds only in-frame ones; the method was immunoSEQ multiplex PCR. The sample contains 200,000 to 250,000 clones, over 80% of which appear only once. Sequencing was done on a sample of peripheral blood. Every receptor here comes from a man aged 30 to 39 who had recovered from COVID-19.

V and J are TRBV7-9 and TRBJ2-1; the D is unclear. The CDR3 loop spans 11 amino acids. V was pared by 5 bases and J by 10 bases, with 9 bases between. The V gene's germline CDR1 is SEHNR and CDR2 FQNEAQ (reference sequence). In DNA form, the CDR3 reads TGTGCCAGCAGCACGGGTGCAGAGCAGTTCTTC. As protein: CASSTGAEQFF.

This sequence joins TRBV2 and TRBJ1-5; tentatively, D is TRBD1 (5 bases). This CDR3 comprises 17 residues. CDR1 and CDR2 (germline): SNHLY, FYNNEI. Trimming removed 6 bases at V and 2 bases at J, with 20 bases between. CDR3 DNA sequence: TGTGCCAGCAGGGGTCCAAGGCAGGGATTGGGCAATCAGCCCCAGCATTTT. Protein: CASRGPRQGLGNQPQHF. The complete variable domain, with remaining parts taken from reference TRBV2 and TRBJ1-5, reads EPEVTQTPSHQVTQMGQEVILRCVPISNHLYFYWYRQILGQKVEFLVSFYNNEISEKSEIFDDQFSVERPDGSNFTLKIRSTKLEDSAMYFCASRGPRQGLGNQPQHFGDGTRLSIL.

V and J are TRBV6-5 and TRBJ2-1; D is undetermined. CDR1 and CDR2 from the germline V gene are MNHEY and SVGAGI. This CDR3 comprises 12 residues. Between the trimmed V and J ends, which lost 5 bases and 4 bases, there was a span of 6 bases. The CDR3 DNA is TGTGCCAGCAGTCCTTATTACAATGAGCAGTTCTTC. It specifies CASSPYYNEQFF.

CDR3 loop: CASRPTEQLKNIQYF. Written as DNA, the CDR3 is TGTGCCAGCAGGCCGACGGAGCAACTCAAAAACATTCAGTACTTC. The chain joins TRBV2 to TRBJ2-4; D unresolved. CDR3 length equals 15 residues. Germline lookup yields CDR1 SNHLY and CDR2 FYNNEI. With 6 bases removed from V and 3 bases from J, the gap between germline ends came to 15 bases.

The CDR3 loop reads CASGGASWQPQHF. The CDR3 DNA reads as TGTGCCAGCGGAGGCGCCTCCTGGCAGCCCCAGCATTTT. This chain uses TRBV6-5 with TRBJ1-5; D is unclear. Looked up from germline, CDR1 is MNHEY and CDR2 is SVGAGI. The CDR3 consists of 13 residues. Trimming shortened V by 8 bases and J by 7 bases, and 15 bases separated the two germline ends.

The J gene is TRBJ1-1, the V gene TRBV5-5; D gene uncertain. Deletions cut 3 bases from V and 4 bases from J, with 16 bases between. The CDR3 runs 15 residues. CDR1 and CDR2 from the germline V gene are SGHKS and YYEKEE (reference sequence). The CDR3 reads CASSSLGGRGTEAFF. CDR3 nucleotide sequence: TGTGCCAGCAGCTCCCTCGGTGGGCGGGGCACTGAAGCTTTCTTT.

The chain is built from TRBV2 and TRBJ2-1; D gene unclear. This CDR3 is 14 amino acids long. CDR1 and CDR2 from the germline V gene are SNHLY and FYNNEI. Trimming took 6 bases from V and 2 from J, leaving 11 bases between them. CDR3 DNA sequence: TGTGCCAGCAGATCCCACGCGCCCTACAATGAGCAGTTCTTC. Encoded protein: CASRSHAPYNEQFF.

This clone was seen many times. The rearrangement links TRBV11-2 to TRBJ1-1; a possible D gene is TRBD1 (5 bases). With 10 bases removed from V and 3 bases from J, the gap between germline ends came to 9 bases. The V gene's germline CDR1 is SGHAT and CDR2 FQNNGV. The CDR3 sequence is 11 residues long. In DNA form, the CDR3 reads TGTGCCACCAGACAGTACACTGAAGCTTTCTTT. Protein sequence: CATRQYTEAFF. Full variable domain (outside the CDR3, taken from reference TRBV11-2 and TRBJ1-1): EAGVAQSPRYKIIEKRQSVAFWCNPISGHATLYWYQQILGQGPKLLIQFQNNGVVDDSQLPKDRFSAERLKGVDSTLKIQPAKLEDSAVYLCATRQYTEAFFGQGTRLTVV.